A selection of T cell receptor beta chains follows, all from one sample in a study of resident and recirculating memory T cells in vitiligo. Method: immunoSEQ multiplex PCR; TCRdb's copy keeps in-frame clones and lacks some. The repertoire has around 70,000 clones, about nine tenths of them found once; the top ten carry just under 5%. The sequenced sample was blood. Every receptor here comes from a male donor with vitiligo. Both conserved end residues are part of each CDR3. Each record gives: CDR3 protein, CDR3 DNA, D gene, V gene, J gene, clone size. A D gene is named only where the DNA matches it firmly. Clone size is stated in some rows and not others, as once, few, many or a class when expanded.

CASSLGGDADTQYF	TGTGCCAGCAGCCTGGGAGGGGATGCAGATACGCAGTATTTT	TRBD2	TRBV28	TRBJ2-3	.
CASSVIDRVRVETQYF	TGTGCCAGCAGCGTAATTGACAGGGTGAGGGTGGAGACCCAGTACTTC	TRBD1	TRBV7-9	TRBJ2-5	.
CSAFPGTGTQETQYF	TGCAGCGCCTTCCCCGGGACAGGGACACAAGAGACCCAGTACTTC	TRBD1	TRBV29-1	TRBJ2-5	.
CASSQDKETGGEKLFF	TGCGCCAGCAGCCAAGATAAGGAGACAGGAGGTGAAAAACTGTTTTTT	.	TRBV4-1	TRBJ1-4	few
CASSLSDRNHQPQHF	TGTGCCAGCAGCTTAAGCGACAGGAACCATCAGCCCCAGCATTTT	.	TRBV7-2	TRBJ1-5	.
CASSLASGPAYEQYF	TGTGCCAGCAGCTTAGCTAGCGGGCCAGCTTACGAGCAGTACTTC	TRBD2	TRBV11-2	TRBJ2-7	.
CASSQVRGPRDGQYF	TGTGCCAGCAGCCAAGTCAGGGGGCCCCGGGATGGGCAGTACTTC	TRBD1	TRBV14	TRBJ2-7	.
CASSLETGDYSNQPQHF	TGCGCCAGCAGCCTGGAGACAGGGGACTATAGCAATCAGCCCCAGCATTTT	TRBD1	TRBV5-1	TRBJ1-5	.
CASSVGHEQFF	TGTGCCAGCAGTGTTGGCCATGAGCAGTTCTTC	.	TRBV2	TRBJ2-1	.
CASSIVEGVNTEAFF	TGTGCCAGTAGTATAGTCGAGGGGGTGAACACTGAAGCTTTCTTT	.	TRBV19	TRBJ1-1	.
CASSSQEATVNSPLHF	TGTGCCAGCAGCTCCCAAGAAGCGACGGTTAATTCACCCCTCCACTTT	.	TRBV7-2	TRBJ1-6	.
CASSQGLRGGEDTQYF	TGCGCCAGCAGCCAGGGTTTGAGGGGGGGGGAAGATACGCAGTATTTT	.	TRBV4-3	TRBJ2-3	.
CASSLASGVETQYF	TGCGCCAGCAGCTTGGCTAGCGGGGTAGAGACCCAGTACTTC	TRBD2	TRBV5-1	TRBJ2-5	once
CASSSDRGLVDEQFF	TGTGCCAGCAGCTCGGACAGGGGGCTAGTTGATGAGCAGTTCTTC	TRBD1	TRBV7-9	TRBJ2-1	.
CAISAGQAIYEQYF	TGTGCCATCAGTGCCGGACAGGCGATCTACGAGCAGTACTTC	TRBD1	TRBV10-3	TRBJ2-7	.
CASGTGTNEKLFF	TGTGCCAGCGGAACAGGGACCAATGAAAAACTGTTTTTT	.	TRBV9	TRBJ1-4	.
CASSFRAYNEQFF	TGTGCCAGCAGCTTTAGAGCTTACAATGAGCAGTTCTTC	.	TRBV13	TRBJ2-1	.
CASSLSRVGEEAFF	TGTGCCAGCAGCTTAAGTCGAGTCGGGGAGGAAGCTTTCTTT	.	TRBV7-3	TRBJ1-1	few
CASSQDEQGYSPLHF	TGCGCCAGCAGCCAAGATGAACAGGGCTATTCACCCCTCCACTTT	.	TRBV4-3	TRBJ1-6	.
CASSPPGGENSPLHF	TGTGCCAGCTCACCACCGGGGGGGGAGAATTCACCCCTCCACTTT	.	TRBV18	TRBJ1-6	once
CASRSQGDSNQPQHF	TGTGCCAGCAGGTCACAGGGGGATAGCAATCAGCCCCAGCATTTT	TRBD1	TRBV28	TRBJ1-5	.
CASRPAPGQDRVGNTIYF	TGTGCCAGCAGACCCGCCCCGGGCCAAGACAGGGTTGGAAACACCATATATTTT	TRBD1	TRBV27	TRBJ1-3	.
CASSLGQGGYEQYF	TGCGCCAGCAGCTTGGGACAGGGGGGGTACGAGCAGTACTTC	TRBD1	TRBV5-1	TRBJ2-7	.
CASSDRDYGYTF	TGTGCCAGTAGTGACAGGGACTATGGCTACACCTTC	TRBD1	TRBV19	TRBJ1-2	.
CAWSVAREEFF	TGTGCCTGGAGTGTGGCTAGGGAGGAGTTCTTC	.	TRBV30	TRBJ2-1	once
CASRIPGSTNTGELFF	TGTGCCAGCAGGATACCGGGTTCTACAAACACCGGGGAGCTGTTTTTT	.	TRBV28	TRBJ2-2	.
CASSLLAGARGEQFF	TGTGCCAGCAGTTTACTAGCGGGGGCCCGGGGTGAGCAGTTCTTC	TRBD2	TRBV27	TRBJ2-1	.
CASSWMTGGTEAFF	TGTGCCAGCAGCTGGATGACAGGGGGAACTGAAGCTTTCTTT	TRBD1	TRBV11-2	TRBJ1-1	once
CASSQARDRSGPQPQHF	TGCGCCAGCAGCCAAGCCCGGGACAGGTCGGGCCCTCAGCCCCAGCATTTT	TRBD1	TRBV4-3	TRBJ1-5	.
CASSLGANTEAFF	TGTGCCAGCAGCTTAGGCGCGAACACTGAAGCTTTCTTT	.	TRBV7-9	TRBJ1-1	.
CASTEGGGGTDTQYF	TGCGCCAGCACGGAGGGCGGGGGCGGTACAGATACGCAGTATTTT	.	TRBV5-1	TRBJ2-3	.
CASLPGQTNQPQHF	TGTGCCAGCCTACCGGGACAGACAAATCAGCCCCAGCATTTT	TRBD1	TRBV6-1	TRBJ1-5	few
CASSPEVGLAGREQYF	TGCGCCAGCAGCCCGGAGGTGGGACTAGCGGGCCGTGAGCAGTACTTC	TRBD2	TRBV5-1	TRBJ2-7	.
CASSLGGGSTDTQYF	TGTGCCAGCAGCTTAGGAGGGGGAAGCACAGATACGCAGTATTTT	.	TRBV11-2	TRBJ2-3	.
CASSGGSAGNTIYF	TGTGCCAGTAGTGGCGGGTCCGCCGGGAACACCATATATTTT	.	TRBV19	TRBJ1-3	.
CASTTGGNSYEQYF	TGTGCCAGCACCACAGGGGGCAACTCCTACGAGCAGTACTTC	TRBD1	TRBV6-1	TRBJ2-7	.
CASSEDTNQPQHF	TGTGCCAGCAGTGAAGACACAAATCAGCCCCAGCATTTT	.	TRBV2	TRBJ1-5	.
CASSLTWGLQGISDGYTF	TGTGCCAGCAGCCTCACGTGGGGGTTACAGGGGATCTCTGATGGCTACACCTTC	TRBD1	TRBV7-9	TRBJ1-2	.
CASSIATGGNQPQHF	TGTGCCAGTAGTATAGCCACAGGGGGCAATCAGCCCCAGCATTTT	TRBD1	TRBV19	TRBJ1-5	.
CASGPPGGVSYEQYF	TGTGCCAGCGGTCCACCGGGGGGTGTTTCGTACGAGCAGTACTTC	TRBD2	TRBV28	TRBJ2-7	.
CSVAVNEQFF	TGCAGCGTTGCGGTTAATGAGCAGTTCTTC	.	TRBV29-1	TRBJ2-1	.
CASSSQGAGANVLTF	TGTGCCAGCAGCTCACAGGGAGCTGGGGCCAACGTCCTGACTTTC	.	TRBV7-2	TRBJ2-6	.
CASSESGSYNSPLHF	TGTGCCAGCAGTGAGTCGGGCTCCTATAATTCACCCCTCCACTTT	.	TRBV2	TRBJ1-6	.
CAWSGVERDYGYTF	TGTGCCTGGAGTGGGGTGGAGAGGGACTATGGCTACACCTTC	.	TRBV30	TRBJ1-2	.
CASSLNEQFF	TGTGCCAGCAGCCTAAATGAGCAGTTCTTC	.	TRBV21-1	TRBJ2-1	.
CASSVGLTGGWYEQYF	TGTGCCAGCAGCGTAGGGTTGACAGGGGGCTGGTACGAGCAGTACTTC	TRBD1	TRBV9	TRBJ2-7	.
CASSSRLAGGPTDTQYF	TGTGCCAGCAGCTCCAGACTAGCGGGGGGACCCACAGATACGCAGTATTTT	TRBD2	TRBV5-4	TRBJ2-3	.
CSWPFQETQYF	TGCAGTTGGCCGTTCCAAGAGACCCAGTACTTC	.	TRBV20-1	TRBJ2-5	.
CASSLFGDLGEQYF	TGTGCCAGCAGCTTGTTCGGGGATCTGGGTGAGCAGTACTTC	.	TRBV7-2	TRBJ2-7	.
CASSFEGGYQETQYF	TGTGCCAGCAGCTTTGAGGGGGGGTATCAAGAGACCCAGTACTTC	.	TRBV5-8	TRBJ2-5	.
CASSLGSSGNTIYF	TGCGCCAGCAGCTTGGGGAGCTCTGGAAACACCATATATTTT	.	TRBV5-1	TRBJ1-3	.
CASSQDSTGGSEAFF	TGTGCCAGCAGCCAAGATTCGACCGGGGGATCTGAAGCTTTCTTT	.	TRBV4-2	TRBJ1-1	.
CASRAFYEQYF	TGTGCCAGCAGAGCATTCTACGAGCAGTACTTC	.	TRBV2	TRBJ2-7	.
CASSESTGQETQYF	TGTGCCAGCAGTGAATCGACAGGCCAAGAGACCCAGTACTTC	.	TRBV28	TRBJ2-5	.
CASSPHRGENTEAFF	TGTGCCAGTAGCCCTCACCGGGGGGAGAACACTGAAGCTTTCTTT	.	TRBV19	TRBJ1-1	.